A selection of T cell receptor beta chains follows, all from one sample in a study of blood T cell repertoires in COVID-19. TCRdb's table, derived via immunoSEQ multiplex PCR, lists solely in-frame clones and lacks some. The data contain some 200,000 clones, approximately 80% of them seen just once; the ten biggest clones take up 8.5% to 12%. The sample consisted of peripheral blood. The receptors shown here come from a woman older than 75 with acute or convalescent COVID-19. Both conserved end residues are trimmed from each CDR3.

CDR3aa	v_gene
ASRQGFMNSPLH	TRBV27
ASSPPTGTNYGYT	TRBV18
ASTEIGGWGTEAF	TRBV19
ASSQRDTTSTNEKLF	TRBV3-1/TRBV3-2
AWSRDRSTEAF	TRBV30
ASSLTITVNYGYT	TRBV5-6
ASSIGARVTDTQY	TRBV19
ASSLAQGGTSGSSGELF	TRBV5-1
ASSQGLAGYNEQF	TRBV4-2
ASSIVGLEGDIQY	TRBV19
ASSTGGGGQPQH	TRBV2
ASSLEGRVDYNEQF	TRBV7-3
ASSLGGGGQPQH	TRBV19
ASSPAGLRLRETQY	TRBV7-8
ASTSHTGATNEKLF	TRBV3-1/TRBV3-2
ASSSGQGQGRSAF	TRBV5-6
ASSRGTFQEEKLF	TRBV4-3
SVAIQGGIYEQY	TRBV29-1
SANDLAYEQY	TRBV20-1
ASSLGRDQPQH	TRBV11-3
ASSQLAGTYEQY	TRBV3-1/TRBV3-2
ASRSPASSYEQY	TRBV28
ASSLVRGQGNEQF	TRBV5-4
ASSYSIGLQNTEAF	TRBV6-5
ASSEGRGAGENTIY	TRBV6-1
ARSAGTGGRNTIY	TRBV5-3
ASSIERDRVMNTEAF	TRBV19
ASSTTGTGGQPQH	TRBV2
ASSYLGAGDGEQY	TRBV6-2/TRBV6-3
ASSKPPGGAGELF	TRBV19
ASSLAQGADYGYT	TRBV7-9
ASSLGAGGPADTQY	TRBV5-4
ASSLDVTYEQY	TRBV7-9
ASSSTDRVTEAF	TRBV6-2/TRBV6-3
ASSLGGDHSGNTIY	TRBV7-9
ASSQGQAEKLF	TRBV2
ASSLGQGRTGELF	TRBV27
ASSPRTGDLGQGYT	TRBV28
ASSLAQRGVPGELF	TRBV5-6
ASSIQPGSNYGYT	TRBV19